These 22 T cell receptor beta chains were sequenced from one sample in a study of T cells in Graves' hyperthyroidism and ophthalmopathy. Amplified TCR beta CDR3 regions derived from RNA transcripts. The HTBI primer set drove a first-round RT-PCR of the TCR CDR3. TCRdb recomputed calls from the multiplex PCR reads with MiXCR, one row per CDR3 protein. The table shows around 520,000 distinct CDR3 sequences, with around 24% occurring only once. Sample: blood. The receptors derive from a woman aged 25 to 39 with Graves' ophthalmopathy.

The gene calls are TRBV28 and TRBJ2-7, with a tentative D call TRBD1 (6 bases). Trimming removed 1 base at V and 2 bases at J, with 15 bases between. CDR3 length: 16 residues. In germline, CDR1 is MDHEN, CDR2 SYDVKM. DNA of the CDR3: TGTGCCAGCAGTTTATTGGGGGCAGGAGAAGCCTACGAGCAGTACTTC. Protein sequence: CASSLLGAGEAYEQYF.

This sequence joins TRBV4-3 and TRBJ1-2; 10 nucleotides agree with TRBD1. CDR1 is LGHNA and CDR2 is YSLEER in the germline V gene. CDR3 length equals 16 residues. V shed 3 bases, J shed 4 bases, and the junction held 8 bases outside the gene matches. As DNA, the CDR3 is TGCGCCAGCAGCCATGAAGGACAGGGGGGTATCTATGGCTACACCTTC. The encoded protein is CASSHEGQGGIYGYTF.

The table lists this clonotype with many counts. The CDR3 loop is CAISEGRLGDTEAFF. DNA for the CDR3: TGTGCCATCAGTGAGGGGAGATTGGGTGACACTGAAGCTTTCTTT. The chain has TRBV10-3 and TRBJ1-1; D gene unclear. The germline V gene has CDR1 ENHRY and CDR2 SYGVKD. Trimming cost V 2 bases and J 3 bases, with 13 bases left between them. The CDR3 spans 15 residues.

This clonotype was recorded many times. This chain uses TRBV19 with TRBJ1-2; D may be TRBD1 (6 bases). The CDR3 is made up of 14 amino acids. Germline assignment: CDR1 LNHDA and CDR2 SQIVND (reference sequence). V dropped 4 bases and J dropped 4 bases, with 13 bases sitting between them. The CDR3 spells CASSRGQILYGYTF. CDR3 in DNA: TGTGCCAGTAGTAGAGGACAGATCCTCTATGGCTACACCTTC.

This clonotype was observed a few times. This sequence joins TRBV6-1 and TRBJ1-1; the match to TRBD1 covers 9 bases. Germline loops: CDR1 MNHNS, CDR2 SASEGT. After removal of 5 bases from V and 1 base from J, the junction contained 5 bases not matched to a gene. The CDR3 loop spans 15 amino acids. CDR3 DNA: TGTGCCAGCAGTCCCCCGACAGGGGGGAACACTGAAGCTTTCTTT. This translates into CASSPPTGGNTEAFF.

This clonotype has more than one count but fewer than ten. The chain joins TRBV5-1 to TRBJ1-2; 12 positions agree with TRBD1. Trimming removed 7 bases from V and 8 bases from J; junction bases left unmatched: 12. Germline lookup yields CDR1 SGHRS and CDR2 YFSETQ. CDR3 length equals 15 residues. The CDR3, as DNA: TGCGCCAGCTCCGGGACAGGGGGCGTTTCCGGCGGCTACACCTTC. Residues: CASSGTGGVSGGYTF. The whole variable domain, filled in from reference TRBV5-1 and TRBJ1-2, reads KAGVTQTPRYLIKTRGQQVTLSCSPISGHRSVSWYQQTPGQGLQFLFEYFSETQRNKGNFPGRFSGRQFSNSRSEMNVSTLELGDSALYLCASSGTGGVSGGYTFGSGTRLTVV.

This chain uses TRBV6-1 with TRBJ2-7; D not certain. The V end lost 4 bases, the J end lost 0 bases, and 13 bases lay between the germline ends. The CDR3 is made up of 15 amino acids. Germline assignment: CDR1 MNHNS and CDR2 SASEGT. Written as DNA, the CDR3 is TGTGCCAGCAGTGGTGGAAGGCTCCCCTCCTACGAGCAGTACTTC. Translated: CASSGGRLPSYEQYF.

V gene TRBV12-3 or TRBV12-4 combines with J gene TRBJ1-2; D unresolved. Trimming removed 7 bases from V and 0 bases from J, with 9 bases in between. The CDR3 spans 13 residues. The CDR3 nucleotides are TGTGCCAGCACCCTAAGAGCTAACTATGGCTACACCTTC. Protein product: CASTLRANYGYTF.

This clonotype was seen repeatedly, ten times or more. CDR3 loop: CASSQPQGPYEQYF. The DNA for the CDR3 is TGTGCCAGCAGTCAACCCCAGGGTCCCTACGAGCAGTACTTC. This chain uses TRBV6-1 with TRBJ2-7; perhaps TRBD1 as D (5 bases). This CDR3 contains 14 residues. Germline V CDR1 and CDR2: MNHNS, SASEGT. Trimming left V 5 bases short and J 2 bases short, with 13 bases between.

In its sample, this clonotype was seen many times. The chain employs TRBV9 and TRBJ2-7; D gene ambiguous. Trimming stripped 7 bases from V and 7 bases from J, with 18 bases between. The CDR3 covers 13 residues. Germline CDR1 is SGDLS and CDR2 is YYNGEE. The CDR3 DNA follows: TGTGCCAGCTCACCCCAGGAAGCGCGAGAGCAGTACTTC. This codes for CASSPQEAREQYF.

In its sample, this clonotype was seen a few times. V usage is TRBV28 and J usage is TRBJ2-7; D is possibly TRBD2 (5 bases). Trimming left V 5 bases short and J 1 base short, with 18 bases between. Germline CDR1 reads MDHEN; CDR2 reads SYDVKM. The CDR3 contains 16 residues. The CDR3 region is CASSPPRGARSYEQYF. In DNA, the CDR3 is TGTGCCAGCAGTCCTCCCCGGGGAGCTCGGTCCTACGAGCAGTACTTC.

This clonotype was recorded many times. The V and J genes are TRBV27 and TRBJ1-2; no clear D gene. This CDR3 comprises 11 residues. V lost 7 bases and J lost 7, with 10 bases in between. Germline V lookup: CDR1 MNHEY, CDR2 SMNVEV (reference sequence). CDR3: CASKNRGGYTF. The CDR3 DNA sequence: TGTGCCAGCAAAAACCGGGGTGGCTACACCTTC.

In this sample, this clonotype turned up many times. The CDR3 DNA reads TGTGCCAGCAGTTATACGAGCGGGGGGGCCTACGAGCAGTACTTC. As protein: CASSYTSGGAYEQYF. The gene calls are TRBV6-2 or TRBV6-3 and TRBJ2-7; 10 bases agree with TRBD2. Germline CDR1 reads MNHEY; CDR2 reads SVGEGT. The CDR3 is made up of 15 amino acids. Unmatched junction bases numbered 4, after V lost 3 bases and J lost 2 bases.

The chain uses TRBV29-1 and TRBJ1-5; D gene ambiguous. Trimming took off 4 bases at V and 7 bases at J, with 11 bases between the two ends. The CDR3 runs 12 residues. Germline assignment: CDR1 SQVTM and CDR2 ANQGSEA. The CDR3 loop reads CSVASYDQPQHF. The CDR3 DNA reads as TGCAGCGTTGCATCGTACGACCAGCCCCAGCATTTT.

This clonotype has ten or more counts. The rearrangement uses TRBV2 and TRBJ1-3; no definite D call. V lost 6 bases, J lost 0 bases, and 15 bases lay in between. Per the germline V gene, CDR1 is SNHLY and CDR2 is FYNNEI. This CDR3 contains 16 residues. The CDR3 DNA sequence: TGTGCCAGCAGAGGCGGACGGCCGTCCTCTGGAAACACCATATATTTT. This encodes CASRGGRPSSGNTIYF.

This clonotype was recorded at least ten times. This chain uses TRBV24-1 with TRBJ2-7, with 8 nucleotides matching TRBD1. The germline V gene has CDR1 KGHDR and CDR2 SFDVKD. V lost 5 bases to trimming and J lost 0 bases; unmatched junction nucleotides: 11. The CDR3 extends over 17 amino acids. DNA for the CDR3: TGTGCCACCAGTGCCTTGGGGACAGGCGGGACCTCCTACGAGCAGTACTTC. Its protein product is CATSALGTGGTSYEQYF.

This clonotype was observed a handful of times. The genes are TRBV9 and TRBJ2-5; D is possibly TRBD2 (5 bases). This CDR3 has 16 amino acids. Germline CDR1 SGDLS, CDR2 YYNGEE. Trimming pared 4 bases from V and 5 bases from J, leaving 21 bases between. This CDR3 reads CASSSNRGHSPETQYF. For the CDR3, the DNA is TGTGCCAGCAGCTCCAACCGAGGGCATTCCCCCGAGACCCAGTACTTC. The variable domain in full, with the rest retrieved from reference TRBV9 and TRBJ2-5, is DSGVTQTPKHLITATGQRVTLRCSPRSGDLSVYWYQQSLDQGLQFLIQYYNGEERAKGNILERFSAQQFPDLHSELNLSSLELGDSALYFCASSSNRGHSPETQYFGPGTRLLVL.

The rearrangement uses TRBV12-3 or TRBV12-4 and TRBJ2-2; D not certain. V was trimmed by 6 bases and J by 7 bases, leaving 12 bases between them. The CDR3 has 13 residues. CDR3 protein: CASRPDVIGELFF. CDR3 in DNA: TGTGCCAGCAGACCTGACGTAATCGGGGAGCTGTTTTTT.

There are many counts of this clonotype. The chain joins TRBV28 to TRBJ2-5, with D tentatively TRBD2 (7 bases). Trimming took off 6 bases at V and 5 bases at J, with 16 bases between the two ends. CDR3 length: 14 amino acids. The germline V gene encodes CDR1 MDHEN and CDR2 SYDVKM. DNA for the CDR3: TGTGCCAGCAGCTGGGCGGGGGCAGGGGAGACCCAGTACTTC. Translation: CASSWAGAGETQYF.

This clonotype was counted many times. The J gene is TRBJ1-2, the V gene TRBV20-1; 9 nucleotides align to TRBD1. The V gene's germline CDR1 is DFQATT and CDR2 SNEGSKA (reference sequence). J lost 2 bases, V lost 6 bases, and 13 bases had no gene match. The CDR3 has 16 residues. CDR3 bases: TGCAGTGCAATCCACCGGGACAGGGCAATAAACTATGGCTACACCTTC. Its protein product is CSAIHRDRAINYGYTF.

The J gene is TRBJ2-4, the V gene TRBV28, with 9 bases lining up with TRBD2. With V trimmed by 3 bases and J by 0 bases, 9 bases remained unmatched. This CDR3 region has 18 residues. Germline CDR1 is MDHEN and CDR2 is SYDVKM. The CDR3 loop reads CASSFQGGLAPAKNIQYF. The CDR3, as DNA: TGTGCCAGCAGTTTTCAGGGGGGACTAGCCCCAGCCAAAAACATTCAGTACTTC.

Regarding this clonotype: Germline is not matched at one junction end, which may reflect a read error. The V call is TRBV4-3, the J call TRBJ1-3; D might be TRBD1 (6 bases). Germline-derived CDR1 and CDR2 are LGHNA and YSLEER. The CDR3 contains 17 residues. This CDR3 reads CASSEEGRGATGNTIYF. In DNA form, the CDR3 reads TGCGCCAGCAGCGAAGAAGGGCGGGGGGCTACCGGAAACACCATATATTTT.